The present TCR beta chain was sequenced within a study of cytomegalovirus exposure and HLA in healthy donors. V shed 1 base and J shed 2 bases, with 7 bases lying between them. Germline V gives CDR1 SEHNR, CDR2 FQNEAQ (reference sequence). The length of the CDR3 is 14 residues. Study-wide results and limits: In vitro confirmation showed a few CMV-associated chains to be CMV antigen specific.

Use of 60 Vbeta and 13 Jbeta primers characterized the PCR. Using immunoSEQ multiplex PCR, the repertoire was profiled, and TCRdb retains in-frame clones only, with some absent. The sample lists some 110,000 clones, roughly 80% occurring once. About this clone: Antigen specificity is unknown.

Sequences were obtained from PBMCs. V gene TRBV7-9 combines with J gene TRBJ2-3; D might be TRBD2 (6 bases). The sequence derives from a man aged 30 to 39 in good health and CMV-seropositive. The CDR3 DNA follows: TGTGCCAGCAGCTTAGTAGCGGCCACAGATACGCAGTATTTT. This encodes CASSLVAATDTQYF.